This T cell receptor beta chain is from a study of cytomegalovirus exposure and HLA in healthy donors. Study at large: Membership in the Caucasian-associated ancestry cluster was found for around 81% of 300 to 500 genotyped donors.

Regarding the study as a whole: Reported findings show TCR beta sequences accurately forecast HLA-A and HLA-B alleles in most subjects. Available immune exposure information covered CMV serostatus only. Three chains tied to CMV proved CMV antigen-specific in vitro.

This clone was seen a single time. Its antigen is unknown. Primers: 60 Vbeta forward and 13 Jbeta reverse. TCRdb's copy holds only in-frame clones and misses some; the assay was immunoSEQ multiplex PCR. The sample has fewer than 200,000 clones, around 82% seen once; the top ten hold 1.5%. This CDR3 is 15 amino acids long. The V gene's germline CDR1 is SGDLS and CDR2 YYNGEE. J was trimmed by 5 bases and V by 0 bases; bases with no gene match: 3. This sequence originates from a male donor in good health and CMV-seronegative. The V gene is TRBV9, the J gene TRBJ1-5, with TRBD1 matching over 9 bases. The material sequenced was PBMCs. The CDR3 sequence: CASSVGTGEYQPQHF. The CDR3 bases are TGTGCCAGCAGCGTAGGGACAGGGGAGTATCAGCCCCAGCATTTT.